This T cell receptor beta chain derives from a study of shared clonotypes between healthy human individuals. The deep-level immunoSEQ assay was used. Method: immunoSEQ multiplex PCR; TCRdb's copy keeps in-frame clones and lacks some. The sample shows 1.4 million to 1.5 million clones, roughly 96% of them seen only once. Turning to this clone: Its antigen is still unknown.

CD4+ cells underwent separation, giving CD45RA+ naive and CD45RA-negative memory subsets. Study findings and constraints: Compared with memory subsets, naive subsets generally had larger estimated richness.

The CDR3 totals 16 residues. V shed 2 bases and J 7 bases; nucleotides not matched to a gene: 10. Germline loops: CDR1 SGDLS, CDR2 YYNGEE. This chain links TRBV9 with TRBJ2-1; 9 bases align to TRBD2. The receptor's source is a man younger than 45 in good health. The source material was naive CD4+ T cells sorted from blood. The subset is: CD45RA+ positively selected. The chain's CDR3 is CASSVSIAGVENEQFF. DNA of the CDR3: TGTGCCAGCAGCGTCAGCATAGCGGGAGTGGAAAATGAGCAGTTCTTC.